This T cell receptor (beta chain) is from a study of blood T cell repertoires in COVID-19 (dated by TCRdb to about 2020). Study-level background: Collaborator samples came from the United States, Italy and Spain and covered acute and convalescent phases of COVID-19. The material from the prospective study consisted of cDNA or gDNA derived from T cells, B-cell-depleted T cells, or PBMCs. The dataset comprised deeply sampled blood TCRbeta repertoires from subjects exposed to, actively infected with, or recovered from COVID-19. The repertoires were released in a freely available public database intended as a resource for research on the immune response to SARS-CoV-2. Samples were obtained from the ongoing ImmuneRACE study (first 160 participants) and from some 1,200 subjects provided by 6 global collaborators. Nearly every sample came with metadata listing a de-identified subject ID, COVID-19 status, age in years and sex. HLA class I and class II types, where available, came from metadata supplied by the sample provider rather than from assay-based typing.

Of note for this clone: It lacks a known antigen. Base qualities are missing; no much larger clone stands one base away.

TCRbeta CDR3 regions were amplified from genomic DNA by means of the immunoSEQ Assay, a bias-controlled multiplex PCR. From the authors' description of their analysis: The number of nucleated cells in each sample was estimated from the amplification of reference gene primers within the assay. To quantify the absolute abundance of each unique TCRbeta CDR3 rearrangement, sequence reads were collapsed and filtered. Productive Simpson clonality was computed per sample as the square root of Simpson's diversity index over productive rearrangements. The immuneACCESS repertoire file appears here via TCRdb, limited to in-frame rearrangements. These files lack a portion of the clones; in checked studies, under half of the deficit traces to unresolved V genes, and the cause of the others is not known. The V and J calls and the clone size are those of that table, but D and trimming were determined from the DNA. This sample gives under 150,000 clones in total; approximately 90% of them show up just once. The ten largest clones take up roughly 18% of the sample.

The collaborating institutions used their own protocols to collect whole blood in K2EDTA tubes. For TCRbeta analysis, collaborators shipped samples as frozen whole blood, isolated PBMCs, or DNA extracted from either of those sample types. The germline V gene encodes CDR1 SGHNT and CDR2 YYREEE (reference sequence). The CDR3 runs 16 residues from the cysteine to the phenylalanine. Kept here is only the CDR3 DNA, which spans 48 bases and is read in frame from base 1. From V the trimming removes 4 bases and from J it removes 6 bases, while the gene matches leave 7 bases of the junction unaccounted for. The paper as a whole reports these results and caveats: How much clinical and demographic metadata was included differed by source and by participant, and the metadata was provided uncurated.

The sequence was obtained from a man aged 50 to 59 with active or convalescent COVID-19. Sequenced material: peripheral blood. The chain links TRBV5-4 with TRBJ2-3, with 14 central nucleotides matching TRBD2. In nucleotides, the sequence is TGTGCCAGCAGCACCGGGACTAGCGGGAGTTTTGATACGCAGTATTTT. The encoded protein is CASSTGTSGSFDTQYF.